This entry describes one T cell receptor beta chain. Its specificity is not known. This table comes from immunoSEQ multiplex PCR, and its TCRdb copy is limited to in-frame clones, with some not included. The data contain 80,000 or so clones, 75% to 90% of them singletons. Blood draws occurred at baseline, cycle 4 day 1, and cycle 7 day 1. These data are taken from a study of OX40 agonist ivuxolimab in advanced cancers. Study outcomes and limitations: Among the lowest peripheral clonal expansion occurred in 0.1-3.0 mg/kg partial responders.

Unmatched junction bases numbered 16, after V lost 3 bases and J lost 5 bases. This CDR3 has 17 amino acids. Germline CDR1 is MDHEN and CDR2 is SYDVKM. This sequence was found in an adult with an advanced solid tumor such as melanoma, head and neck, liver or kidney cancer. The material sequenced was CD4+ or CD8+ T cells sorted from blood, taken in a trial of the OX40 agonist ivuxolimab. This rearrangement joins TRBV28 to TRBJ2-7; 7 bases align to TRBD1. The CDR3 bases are TGTGCCAGCAGTTTGGCAGGGGTGGCAGGGGGTTTCCACGAGCAGTACTTC. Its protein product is CASSLAGVAGGFHEQYF.